This section outlines one T cell receptor (beta chain) sequence together with its context. Assay used: immunoSEQ multiplex PCR; TCRdb lists only in-frame clones, some missing. The sample contains approximately 2.5 million clones, 93% of which appear only once. The germline V and J ends were trimmed by 6 bases and 7 bases, with 12 bases remaining between them. Per the germline V gene, CDR1 is MNHNY and CDR2 is SVGAGI (reference sequence). The CDR3 spans 12 residues. The source of the sample is a study of shared clonotypes between healthy human individuals. Sequenced material: naive CD4+ T cells from PBMCs. Documented subset: CD45RA+ positively selected. This clonotype originated in a young man in good health. Some clones in this sample may be carry-over from other donors' samples. The chain is built from TRBV6-6 and TRBJ1-2; D is perhaps TRBD1 (6 bases). CDR3: CASRDSSTGYTF. CDR3 DNA: TGTGCCAGCAGGGACAGTAGTACTGGCTACACCTTC.